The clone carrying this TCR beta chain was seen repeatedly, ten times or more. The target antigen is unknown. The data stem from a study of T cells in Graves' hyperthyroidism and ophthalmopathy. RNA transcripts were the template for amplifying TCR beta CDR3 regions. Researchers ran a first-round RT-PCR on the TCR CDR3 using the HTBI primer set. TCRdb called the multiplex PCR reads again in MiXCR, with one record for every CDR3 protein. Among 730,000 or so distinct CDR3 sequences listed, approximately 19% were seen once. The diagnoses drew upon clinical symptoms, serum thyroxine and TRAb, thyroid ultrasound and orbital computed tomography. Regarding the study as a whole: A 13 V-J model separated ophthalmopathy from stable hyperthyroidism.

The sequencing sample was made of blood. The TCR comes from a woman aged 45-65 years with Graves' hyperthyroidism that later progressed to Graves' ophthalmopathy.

The CDR3 is CASSLDAAGGHNEQFF. CDR3 DNA: TGCGCCAGCAGCTTGGACGCGGCAGGGGGGCACAATGAGCAGTTCTTC. The V call is TRBV5-1, the J call TRBJ2-1; TRBD1 might be the D (7 bases). Trimming took off 0 bases at V and 5 bases at J, with 15 bases between the two ends. Germline V CDR1 and CDR2: SGHRS, YFSETQ. This CDR3 spans 16 amino acids.